The 28 T cell receptor beta chains below were found in one sample sequenced in a study of cytomegalovirus exposure and HLA in healthy donors. The assay was immunoSEQ multiplex PCR, and TCRdb's table has in-frame clones only and misses some. The sample gives 120,000 or so clones, 70% to 90% of which show up once; roughly 2% is in the top ten. Source material: PBMCs. These TCRs come from a woman aged 18-29 years in good health and CMV-seronegative.

CDR3 sequence (DNA): TGTGCCAGCAGTCCCGGGACTAGCGGGACTGGGAACGAGCAGTACTTC. It is translated as CASSPGTSGTGNEQYF. The chain employs TRBV27 and TRBJ2-7; 13 bases map to TRBD2. The length of the CDR3 is 16 residues. J lost 5 bases, V lost 5 bases, and 9 bases had no gene match. Germline V gene data show CDR1 as MNHEY and CDR2 as SMNVEV (reference sequence).

The chain joins TRBV5-1 to TRBJ2-3; D is unresolved. V was shortened by 0 bases and J by 10 bases, with 12 bases between the two germline ends. The CDR3 loop spans 13 amino acids. Germline V gives CDR1 SGHRS, CDR2 YFSETQ. CDR3 amino acids: CASSLVVAQSQYF. CDR3 sequence (DNA): TGCGCCAGCAGCTTGGTGGTAGCCCAATCGCAGTATTTT. Combining the CDR3 with reference TRBV5-1 and TRBJ2-3 gives the whole variable domain KAGVTQTPRYLIKTRGQQVTLSCSPISGHRSVSWYQQTPGQGLQFLFEYFSETQRNKGNFPGRFSGRQFSNSRSEMNVSTLELGDSALYLCASSLVVAQSQYFGPGTRLTVL.

V and J are TRBV5-8 and TRBJ2-7, with D perhaps TRBD1 (7 bases). CDR1 is SGHTS, CDR2 YDEGEE, per germline. CDR3 length equals 12 residues. V was pared by 4 bases and J by 6 bases, with 11 bases between. CDR3 loop: CASSRQGGEQYF. For the CDR3, the DNA is TGTGCCAGCAGCCGGCAGGGGGGCGAGCAGTACTTC.

In nucleotides, the CDR3 is TGTGCCAGCAGCTTGTTGCGGGGGGTAGCTTCCGAGCAGTACTTC. This translates into CASSLLRGVASEQYF. V and J are TRBV5-6 and TRBJ2-7; TRBD2 aligns across 8 bases. Trimming removed 1 base from V and 6 bases from J; junction bases left unmatched: 9. The germline gives CDR1 SGHDT, CDR2 YYEEEE. The CDR3 runs to 15 residues.

The V and J genes are TRBV7-2 and TRBJ2-7, with 7 bases matching TRBD1. The V and J ends lost 1 base and 2 bases, in that order; junction bases with no gene match: 2. The CDR3 consists of 14 residues. From germline, CDR1 is SGHTA and CDR2 FQGNSA. The CDR3 region is CASSLGGTAYEQYF. In DNA, the CDR3 is TGTGCCAGCAGCTTAGGAGGGACAGCCTACGAGCAGTACTTC. Supplemented by reference TRBV7-2 and TRBJ2-7, the full variable domain reads GAGVSQSPSNKVTEKGKDVELRCDPISGHTALYWYRQSLGQGLEFLIYFQGNSAPDKSGLPSDRFSAERTGGSVSTLTIQRTQQEDSAVYLCASSLGGTAYEQYFGPGTRLTVT.

This clone was recorded once. The chain carries TRBV30 and TRBJ1-3; D is possibly TRBD1 (6 bases). This CDR3 is built from 16 residues. The ends were cut back, 0 bases at V and 4 bases at J, with 16 bases in the middle. The germline V gene encodes CDR1 GTSNPN and CDR2 SVGIG (reference sequence). In nucleotides, the CDR3 is TGTGCCTGGAGTGTCCCGGACAGAAGACCGGGAAACACCATATATTTT. Translated: CAWSVPDRRPGNTIYF.

This sequence joins TRBV30 and TRBJ2-2; 9 bases line up with TRBD1. CDR1 and CDR2 from the germline V gene are GTSNPN and SVGIG (reference sequence). The CDR3 runs 16 residues. V lost 6 bases, J lost 5 bases, and 13 bases stayed unmatched. The CDR3 DNA follows: TGTGCCTGCACCCGCCTCGGGACAGGGAGGACCGGGGAGCTGTTTTTT. It translates to CACTRLGTGRTGELFF.

This chain joins TRBV19 and TRBJ2-2; 9 bases line up with TRBD2. The CDR3 extends over 15 amino acids. CDR1 and CDR2 (germline): LNHDA, SQIVND (reference sequence). Unmatched junction bases numbered 12, after V lost 10 bases and J lost 6 bases. The CDR3 reads CATTLAGASSGELFF. The DNA of the CDR3 is TGTGCCACAACCTTAGCGGGAGCTTCCTCCGGGGAGCTGTTTTTT. The variable domain in full, with the rest retrieved from reference TRBV19 and TRBJ2-2, is DGGITQSPKYLFRKEGQNVTLSCEQNLNHDAMYWYRQDPGQGLRLIYYSQIVNDFQKGDIAEGYSVSREKKESFPLTVTSAQKNPTAFYLCATTLAGASSGELFFGEGSRLTVL.

The chain couples TRBV5-1 to TRBJ2-7, with 8 bases identical to TRBD2. This CDR3 comprises 15 residues. Looked up from germline, CDR1 is SGHRS and CDR2 is YFSETQ. The junction had 6 bases not matched to a gene; V was cut back by 4 bases and J by 0 bases. As DNA, the CDR3 is TGCGCCAGCAGCCCCACTAGCGGCAGCTCCTACGAGCAGTACTTC. Protein product: CASSPTSGSSYEQYF.

The V and J genes are TRBV11-2 and TRBJ2-2, with 9 bases fitting TRBD2. J was trimmed by 6 bases and V by 5 bases; bases with no gene match: 7. CDR3 length: 15 amino acids. Germline CDR1 reads SGHAT; CDR2 reads FQNNGV. The CDR3 region is CASSLRTSASGELFF. CDR3 bases: TGTGCCAGCAGCCTCCGGACTAGCGCTTCCGGGGAGCTGTTTTTT.

The chain is built from TRBV13 and TRBJ2-7, with D unclear. Germline V CDR1 and CDR2: PRHDT, FYEKMQ (reference sequence). The V end was cut by 0 bases, the J end by 2 bases, with 8 bases between. The CDR3 runs to 14 residues. The CDR3 DNA follows: TGTGCCAGCAGCTTAGGCTCGGAGCCCTACGAGCAGTACTTC. This encodes CASSLGSEPYEQYF.

V usage is TRBV2 and J usage is TRBJ2-7; TRBD2 matches at 7 bases. V dropped 3 bases and J dropped 2; count of bases not matched to a gene: 7. Germline lookup yields CDR1 SNHLY and CDR2 FYNNEI. The CDR3 consists of 15 residues. The CDR3 region has the DNA TGTGCCAGCAGTGATAGACTAGCTAACGCCTACGAGCAGTACTTC. Residues: CASSDRLANAYEQYF.

V is TRBV30 and J is TRBJ2-7; D might be TRBD2 (5 bases). This CDR3 region has 12 residues. Between the trimmed V and J ends, which lost 2 bases and 4 bases, there was a span of 9 bases. Germline CDR1 GTSNPN, CDR2 SVGIG (reference sequence). CDR3 in amino acids: CAWSTSTYEQYF. CDR3 DNA sequence: TGTGCCTGGAGTACTAGTACGTACGAGCAGTACTTC.

This sequence joins TRBV6-1 and TRBJ1-5; 10 bases align to TRBD1. Trimming took 7 bases from V and 7 from J; bases not matched to a gene: 4. Germline CDR1 and CDR2: MNHNS and SASEGT. This CDR3 spans 13 amino acids. The CDR3 here is CASKTGGRQPQHF. DNA of the CDR3: TGTGCCAGCAAGACAGGGGGCCGCCAGCCCCAGCATTTT.

The rearrangement joins TRBV6-5 to TRBJ1-1; maybe TRBD1 (5 bases). Germline V gene lookup returns CDR1 MNHEY and CDR2 SVGAGI. The length of the CDR3 is 14 residues. V was trimmed by 0 bases and J by 3 bases, leaving 8 bases between them. The CDR3 reads CASSYSWGDTEAFF. In nucleotides, the CDR3 is TGTGCCAGCAGTTACTCTTGGGGGGACACTGAAGCTTTCTTT.

The chain is built from TRBV27 and TRBJ1-5; unclear D gene. V dropped 4 bases and J dropped 0 bases, with 10 bases sitting between them. CDR1 is MNHEY and CDR2 is SMNVEV in the germline V gene (reference sequence). CDR3 size: 15 residues. This chain's CDR3 is CASSSTPYSNQPQHF. Written as DNA, the CDR3 is TGTGCCAGCAGTTCGACACCATATAGCAATCAGCCCCAGCATTTT.

The rearrangement links TRBV7-9 to TRBJ2-1, with D hard to call. This CDR3 comprises 12 residues. Germline CDR1 is SEHNR and CDR2 is FQNEAQ (reference sequence). The V end was cut by 4 bases, the J end by 10 bases, with 11 bases between. The CDR3 coding sequence is TGTGCCAGCAGCTCAGTGGGCGAGGAGCAGTTCTTC. Its protein is CASSSVGEEQFF.

CDR3 loop: CASSFPGKAGMNTEAFF. The CDR3 region has the DNA TGTGCCAGCAGCTTCCCGGGGAAGGCGGGAATGAACACTGAAGCTTTCTTT. The rearrangement joins TRBV5-4 to TRBJ1-1; D is uncertain. Trimming removed 2 bases from V and 0 bases from J, with 17 bases in between. Germline CDR1 and CDR2: SGHNT and YYREEE (reference sequence). This CDR3 comprises 17 residues.

The genes are TRBV30 and TRBJ2-2; 9 bases line up with TRBD1. The CDR3 extends over 15 amino acids. The V gene's germline CDR1 is GTSNPN and CDR2 SVGIG (reference sequence). Trimming cost V 4 bases and J 6 bases; bases outside gene matches: 9. CDR3 sequence: CAWNRDRVFSGELFF. The CDR3 nucleotides read TGTGCCTGGAACCGGGACAGGGTCTTTTCCGGGGAGCTGTTTTTT.

In this sample, this clone turned up a few times. The chain carries TRBV5-1 and TRBJ2-3; 13 nucleotides agree with TRBD2. Germline values: CDR1 SGHRS, CDR2 YFSETQ. The CDR3 loop spans 16 amino acids. The V segment lost 3 bases and the J segment 3 bases; nucleotides outside the gene matches: 4. The CDR3 nucleotides are TGCGCCAGCAGCTCACTAGCGGGGGGGCAAACAGATACGCAGTATTTT. Translation gives CASSSLAGGQTDTQYF.

This clone was seen more than once but under ten times. CDR3 amino acids: CASSYSGGESPLHF. DNA for the CDR3: TGTGCCAGCAGTTACTCAGGGGGCGAGTCACCCCTCCACTTT. The chain employs TRBV6-5 and TRBJ1-6, with 7 bases lining up with TRBD1. Looked up from germline, CDR1 is MNHEY and CDR2 is SVGAGI. The CDR3 consists of 14 residues. V was clipped by 0 bases and J by 10 bases; unmatched bases: 3.

The chain recombines TRBV2 with TRBJ2-1; 12 positions agree with TRBD2. Germline V lookup: CDR1 SNHLY, CDR2 FYNNEI. The CDR3 sequence is 14 residues long. The ends lost 9 bases at V and 8 bases at J; junction bases unmatched: 8. The CDR3 region has the DNA TGTGCCAGAGAGTCTAGCGGGGGGGTCGATGAGCAGTTCTTC. It codes for CARESSGGVDEQFF.

The chain employs TRBV5-4 and TRBJ2-7; 8 bases align to TRBD2. This CDR3 contains 14 residues. Germline-derived CDR1 and CDR2 are SGHNT and YYREEE (reference sequence). J was trimmed by 0 bases and V by 4 bases; bases with no gene match: 3. CDR3 protein: CASSGSGSSYEQYF. The CDR3, as DNA: TGTGCCAGCAGCGGCAGCGGGAGCTCCTACGAGCAGTACTTC.

The chain uses TRBV28 and TRBJ2-2; 7 positions match TRBD1. The V gene's germline CDR1 is MDHEN and CDR2 SYDVKM. The ends lost 6 bases at V and 5 bases at J; junction bases unmatched: 9. The CDR3 covers 15 residues. The chain's CDR3 is CASRMAGGWTGELFF. In DNA form, the CDR3 reads TGTGCCAGCAGAATGGCAGGGGGATGGACCGGGGAGCTGTTTTTT.

The rearrangement joins TRBV30 to TRBJ2-5; 9 bases match TRBD1. The DNA end lines up better with TRBJ2-7; the J call may be wrong. The germline V gene encodes CDR1 GTSNPN and CDR2 SVGIG (reference sequence). This CDR3 comprises 15 residues. This CDR3 is CAWSVRTGAYNEQYF. Here the CDR3 DNA reads TGTGCCTGGAGTGTAAGGACAGGGGCATACAACGAGCAGTACTTC.

V is TRBV28 and J is TRBJ2-7; possible D gene TRBD1, 5 bases. Looked up from germline, CDR1 is MDHEN and CDR2 is SYDVKM. The CDR3 has 15 residues. Trimming cost V 4 bases and J 0 bases, with 13 bases left between them. The CDR3 coding sequence is TGTGCCAGCAGTTGGGGCTCCAATCCCTCCTACGAGCAGTACTTC. It codes for CASSWGSNPSYEQYF.

The V call is TRBV6-8, the J call TRBJ2-7; perhaps TRBD1 as D (6 bases). This CDR3 region has 15 residues. Germline CDR1 and CDR2: MNHGY and SAAAGT. The ends were cut back, 2 bases at V and 3 bases at J, with 14 bases in the middle. CDR3 nucleotides: TGTGCCAGCAGTTACCCCCACAGGGAAAACTACGAGCAGTACTTC. Translated, it gives CASSYPHRENYEQYF.

The chain uses TRBV5-5 and TRBJ2-7, with TRBD2 matching 11 bases. Germline V gene lookup returns CDR1 SGHKS and CDR2 YYEKEE (reference sequence). The CDR3 extends over 15 amino acids. V dropped 1 base and J dropped 5; count of bases not matched to a gene: 5. CDR3 in DNA: TGTGCCAGCAGCTTGACTAGCGGGAGCTTCCACGAGCAGTACTTC. Amino acid sequence: CASSLTSGSFHEQYF. Together with reference TRBV5-5 and TRBJ2-7, the CDR3 gives the full variable domain: DAGVTQSPTHLIKTRGQQVTLRCSPISGHKSVSWYQQVLGQGPQFIFQYYEKEERGRGNFPDRFSARQFPNYSSELNVNALLLGDSALYLCASSLTSGSFHEQYFGPGTRLTVT.